The clone carrying this T cell receptor (beta chain) was recorded a few times. Antigen: not known. The entry originates in a study of cytomegalovirus exposure and HLA in healthy donors. Study results and caveats: Some TCR beta chains (more than 150 of them) were listed as cytomegalovirus-associated.

PCR was performed using 60 Vbeta and 13 Jbeta primers. Method: immunoSEQ multiplex PCR; TCRdb's copy keeps in-frame clones and lacks some. Seen here are some 90,000 clones, roughly four fifths observed once, and the top ten hold 0.57%. There are 15 residues in the CDR3. Per germline, CDR1 SGHRS and CDR2 YFSETQ. Trimming removed 0 bases from V and 1 base from J, with 10 bases in between. This chain uses TRBV5-1 with TRBJ1-1, with a possible D match to TRBD1 (6 bases). The specimen sequenced was PBMCs. The TCR was taken from a man aged 25-40 years in good health and CMV-seronegative. The CDR3 bases are TGCGCCAGCAGCTTGGTAGGGGGGGGGAACACTGAAGCTTTCTTT. It is translated as CASSLVGGGNTEAFF.